What follows are 27 T cell receptor beta chains derived from one specimen sequenced in a study of memory CD4+ T cells and cytomegalovirus serostatus. Some clones are missing from TCRdb's copy, which holds only in-frame ones; the method was immunoSEQ multiplex PCR. The sample includes tens of thousands of clones, about 80% of them seen just once. Single viable CD3+CD4+CD8-CD45RO+ cells were sorted as the memory CD4+ T cells. Material: memory CD4+ T cells from blood. The origin of the receptors is an adult in good health and CMV-seronegative.

The rearrangement uses TRBV7-9 and TRBJ2-3; 10 bases match TRBD2. Germline-derived CDR1 and CDR2 are SEHNR and FQNEAQ (reference sequence). The CDR3 totals 15 residues. Trimming removed 4 bases from V and 1 base from J; junction bases left unmatched: 2. This CDR3 is CASSWLAGGTDTQYF. CDR3 sequence (DNA): TGTGCCAGCAGCTGGCTAGCGGGGGGCACAGATACGCAGTATTTT.

The chain employs TRBV11-3 and TRBJ2-3; D is perhaps TRBD2 (6 bases). This CDR3 has 15 residues. Germline CDR1 is SGHNT and CDR2 is YENEEA. Trimming cost V 1 base and J 1 base, with 9 bases left between them. This CDR3 reads CASSLGVAGTDTQYF. The CDR3 DNA reads as TGTGCCAGCAGCTTAGGGGTAGCGGGCACAGATACGCAGTATTTT.

The rearrangement joins TRBV2 to TRBJ2-2; no clear D. The germline gives CDR1 SNHLY, CDR2 FYNNEI. V was shortened by 6 bases and J by 6 bases, with 14 bases between the two germline ends. There are 14 residues in the CDR3. CDR3 loop: CASSQDTLPGELFF. The DNA for the CDR3 is TGTGCCAGCAGCCAAGACACTTTACCCGGGGAGCTGTTTTTT.

V gene TRBV11-2 combines with J gene TRBJ1-1; tentatively, D is TRBD1 (5 bases). CDR1 and CDR2 (germline): SGHAT, FQNNGV. Trimming took 5 bases from V and 9 from J, leaving 13 bases between them. CDR3 length: 12 residues. As DNA, the CDR3 is TGTGCCAGCAGCGCGTGGGGGGTCCAAGCTTTCTTT. It encodes CASSAWGVQAFF.

The chain carries TRBV12-5 and TRBJ2-3; D is perhaps TRBD2 (6 bases). Germline V CDR1 and CDR2: LGHNT, FRNRAP. The ends were cut back, 1 base at V and 5 bases at J, with 13 bases in the middle. The CDR3 totals 15 residues. CDR3 sequence reads: CASGLAGVVEDTQYF. The CDR3 DNA is TGTGCTAGTGGTTTGGCGGGAGTAGTCGAAGATACGCAGTATTTT.

The V gene is TRBV28, the J gene TRBJ1-3; D is undetermined. With 4 bases removed from V and 0 bases from J, the gap between germline ends came to 7 bases. There are 14 residues in the CDR3. Per germline, CDR1 MDHEN and CDR2 SYDVKM. As DNA, the CDR3 is TGTGCCAGCAGTTCCCCACCCTCTGGAAACACCATATATTTT. Amino acids: CASSSPPSGNTIYF.

This clone occurred a few times. The chain joins TRBV30 to TRBJ1-4, with D possibly being TRBD1 (6 bases). Germline lookup yields CDR1 GTSNPN and CDR2 SVGIG (reference sequence). The CDR3 has 14 amino acids. The germline V and J ends were trimmed by 2 bases and 7 bases, with 14 bases remaining between them. The CDR3 nucleotides are TGTGCCTGGAGTAGGGTCAGGGGTCTTGAAAAACTGTTTTTT. This codes for CAWSRVRGLEKLFF.

This chain uses TRBV2 with TRBJ2-1; TRBD2 matches at 14 bases. CDR1 and CDR2 (germline): SNHLY, FYNNEI. This CDR3 has 16 amino acids. The junction had 5 bases not matched to a gene; V was cut back by 6 bases and J by 4 bases. Here the CDR3 reads CASSGTSGRGYNEQFF. The CDR3 coding sequence is TGTGCCAGCAGCGGGACTAGCGGGAGAGGGTACAATGAGCAGTTCTTC.

This clone was detected only a few times. This rearrangement joins TRBV11-3 to TRBJ1-3; the D is unclear. Deletions cut 4 bases from V and 0 bases from J, with 13 bases between. Germline V gene data show CDR1 as SGHNT and CDR2 as YENEEA. The CDR3 length is 16 residues. CDR3 amino acids: CASSSQAYGSGNTIYF. CDR3 DNA: TGTGCCAGCAGCTCCCAAGCTTACGGCTCTGGAAACACCATATATTTT. Complete variable domain (other parts from reference TRBV11-3 and TRBJ1-3): EAGVVQSPRYKIIEKKQPVAFWCNPISGHNTLYWYLQNLGQGPELLIRYENEEAVDDSQLPKDRFSAERLKGVDSTLKIQPAELGDSAVYLCASSSQAYGSGNTIYFGEGSWLTVV.

V is TRBV6-5 and J is TRBJ1-3; 9 bases are shared with TRBD1. Germline assignment: CDR1 MNHEY and CDR2 SVGAGI. This CDR3 comprises 14 residues. The trim removed 4 bases at V and 4 bases at J, leaving 2 bases unmatched. CDR3 residues: CASSFGTGGNTIYF. Written as DNA, the CDR3 is TGTGCCAGCAGTTTCGGGACAGGGGGAAACACCATATATTTT.

By sample share, this clone is medium-sized. The chain joins TRBV2 to TRBJ1-2, with D possibly TRBD1 on 6 matching bases. Germline V gene lookup returns CDR1 SNHLY and CDR2 FYNNEI. The CDR3 contains 14 residues. Trimming removed 6 bases from V and 2 bases from J, with 13 bases in between. The DNA for the CDR3 is TGTGCCAGCAGAGGTGTCAGGGGCAACTATGGCTACACCTTC. This translates into CASRGVRGNYGYTF. The whole variable domain, remainder taken from reference TRBV2 and TRBJ1-2, is EPEVTQTPSHQVTQMGQEVILRCVPISNHLYFYWYRQILGQKVEFLVSFYNNEISEKSEIFDDQFSVERPDGSNFTLKIRSTKLEDSAMYFCASRGVRGNYGYTFGSGTRLTVV.

V usage is TRBV25-1 and J usage is TRBJ1-5; D may be TRBD1 (6 bases). Trimming removed 6 bases at V and 6 bases at J, with 12 bases between. This CDR3 has 13 amino acids. From germline, CDR1 is MGHDK and CDR2 SYGVNS. CDR3 DNA: TGTGCCAGCAGCCCTGGGGGCAGTCAGCCCCAGCATTTT. As protein: CASSPGGSQPQHF.

The J gene is TRBJ2-3, the V gene TRBV30; TRBD2 matches at 7 bases. This CDR3 has 13 amino acids. From germline, CDR1 is GTSNPN and CDR2 SVGIG (reference sequence). CDR3 sequence (DNA): TGTGCTTCGACTAGCCGCAGCACAGATACGCAGTATTTT. Translation gives CASTSRSTDTQYF.

This clone was found a few times. This chain connects TRBV7-9 to TRBJ1-1; D is perhaps TRBD1 (5 bases). V lost 1 base to trimming and J lost 2 bases, with 11 bases between them. The CDR3 runs 15 residues. Germline CDR1 SEHNR, CDR2 FQNEAQ (reference sequence). CDR3 in amino acids: CASSLEGRLNTEAFF. CDR3 nucleotide sequence: TGTGCCAGCAGCTTAGAGGGACGGTTAAACACTGAAGCTTTCTTT.

In this sample, this clone turned up once. The chain couples TRBV9 to TRBJ2-7, with 8 bases that match TRBD1. Trimming cost V 4 bases and J 6 bases; bases outside gene matches: 9. In germline, CDR1 is SGDLS, CDR2 YYNGEE. The CDR3 is 14 residues long. CDR3 DNA sequence: TGTGCCAGCAGCCCCAGGACAGGGCGGAGCGAGCAGTACTTC. Translating it yields CASSPRTGRSEQYF.

This clone has more than one count but fewer than ten. This chain links TRBV25-1 with TRBJ2-2; 9 nucleotides line up with TRBD1. With 4 bases clipped from V and 8 bases from J, the junction kept 8 bases outside the gene matches. The CDR3 extends over 15 amino acids. Looked up from germline, CDR1 is MGHDK and CDR2 is SYGVNS. Here the CDR3 reads CASSADRGARGELFF. The CDR3 region has the DNA TGTGCCAGCAGTGCAGACAGGGGGGCGCGTGGGGAGCTGTTTTTT.

J is TRBJ1-1 and V is TRBV18; D is ambiguous. Trimming took off 2 bases at V and 8 bases at J, with 15 bases between the two ends. This CDR3 spans 14 amino acids. The V gene's germline CDR1 is KGHSH and CDR2 LQKENI. The CDR3 here is CASSPTPVGSEAFF. For the CDR3, the DNA is TGTGCCAGCTCACCAACTCCGGTAGGGTCCGAAGCTTTCTTT.

A few counts support this clone. The chain joins TRBV7-8 to TRBJ2-7; D possibly corresponds to TRBD2 (6 bases). Germline lookup yields CDR1 SGHVS and CDR2 FQNEAQ. CDR3 length: 14 amino acids. Trimming cost V 2 bases and J 6 bases, with 14 bases left between them. CDR3 region: CASSLTGVAGEQYF. The CDR3 nucleotides read TGTGCCAGCAGCTTAACGGGGGTGGCCGGCGAGCAGTACTTC.

The chain is built from TRBV15 and TRBJ2-3; D is unclear. Trimming shortened V by 4 bases and J by 6 bases, and 5 bases separated the two germline ends. This CDR3 contains 11 residues. The V gene's germline CDR1 is LNHNV and CDR2 YYDKDF (reference sequence). DNA of the CDR3: TGTGCCACCAGCATCGGGGATACGCAGTATTTT. Amino acid sequence: CATSIGDTQYF.

In this sample, this clone turned up once. The chain has TRBV6-1 and TRBJ2-3; no definite D call. The germline CDR1 and CDR2 sequences are MNHNS and SASEGT. V lost 3 bases, J lost 2 bases, and 12 bases lay in between. The length of the CDR3 is 15 residues. CDR3 DNA: TGTGCCAGCAGTGAGGGATCCGGCTACACAGATACGCAGTATTTT. This translates into CASSEGSGYTDTQYF.

V usage is TRBV7-9 and J usage is TRBJ1-2, with 11 bases identical to TRBD1. After removal of 5 bases from V and 5 bases from J, the junction contained 4 bases not matched to a gene. The CDR3 contains 14 residues. The germline V gene encodes CDR1 SEHNR and CDR2 FQNEAQ (reference sequence). The CDR3 DNA reads as TGTGCCAGCAGCAAGGACAGGGGGCGGTATGGCTACACCTTC. The encoded protein is CASSKDRGRYGYTF.

The genes are TRBV10-3 and TRBJ2-7, with D possibly TRBD2 on 5 matching bases. Germline CDR1 and CDR2: ENHRY and SYGVKD. The length of the CDR3 is 14 residues. Deletions cut 11 bases from V and 2 bases from J, with 19 bases between. The CDR3: CASNSGMKPYEQYF. In DNA, the CDR3 is TGTGCCTCTAATTCCGGGATGAAACCCTACGAGCAGTACTTC.

The chain combines TRBV7-9 with TRBJ1-1, with D possibly matching TRBD1 (5 bases). Germline values: CDR1 SEHNR, CDR2 FQNEAQ (reference sequence). The ends were cut back, 3 bases at V and 5 bases at J, with 10 bases in the middle. The CDR3 is 13 residues long. CDR3 sequence reads: CASSLRGLTEAFF. The CDR3 DNA follows: TGTGCCAGCAGCTTGAGGGGCCTGACTGAAGCTTTCTTT.

This clone is a singleton in its sample. This sequence joins TRBV10-2 and TRBJ1-1, with D perhaps TRBD1 (6 bases). This CDR3 spans 17 amino acids. V lost 2 bases to trimming and J lost 10 bases, with 26 bases between them. The germline gives CDR1 WSHSY, CDR2 SAAADI. The CDR3 loop is CASSELMGAGAIRGAFF. In DNA form, the CDR3 reads TGCGCCAGCAGTGAGCTTATGGGGGCAGGGGCCATTAGGGGAGCTTTCTTT.

V usage is TRBV19 and J usage is TRBJ2-4, with a tentative D call TRBD1 (7 bases). The germline V gene has CDR1 LNHDA and CDR2 SQIVND (reference sequence). V was clipped by 7 bases and J by 7 bases, with 20 bases between them. The CDR3 extends over 15 amino acids. In DNA, the CDR3 is TGTGCCAGTACCACAACCGACAGGGCGGGGAACATTCAGTACTTC. Protein: CASTTTDRAGNIQYF.

This clone turned up a few times. The rearrangement joins TRBV11-3 to TRBJ2-5; a weak D match, TRBD1 (5 bases). Germline V gene sequence: CDR1 SGHNT, CDR2 YENEEA. The CDR3 covers 14 residues. The V end lost 6 bases, the J end lost 1 base, and 12 bases lay between the germline ends. The CDR3 region has the DNA TGTGCCAGCAGTCGAGACAGAGGCCAAGAGACCCAGTACTTC. This codes for CASSRDRGQETQYF.

V usage is TRBV7-2 and J usage is TRBJ1-2; D not resolved. Germline V gene data show CDR1 as SGHTA and CDR2 as FQGNSA. CDR3 length equals 11 residues. V gave up 7 bases and J gave up 8 bases, with 11 bases separating them. The CDR3 DNA reads TGTGCCAGCACCGTAGAGGAAGGCTACACCTTC. It is translated as CASTVEEGYTF.